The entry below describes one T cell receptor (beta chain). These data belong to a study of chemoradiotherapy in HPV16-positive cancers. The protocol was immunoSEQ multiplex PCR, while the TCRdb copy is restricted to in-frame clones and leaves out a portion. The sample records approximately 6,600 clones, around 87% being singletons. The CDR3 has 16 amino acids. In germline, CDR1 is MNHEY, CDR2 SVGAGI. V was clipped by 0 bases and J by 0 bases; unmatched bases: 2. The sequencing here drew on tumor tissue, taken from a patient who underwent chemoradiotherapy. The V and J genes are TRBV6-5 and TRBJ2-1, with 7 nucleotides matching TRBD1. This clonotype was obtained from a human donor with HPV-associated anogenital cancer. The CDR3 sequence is CASSYSAGGSYNEQFF. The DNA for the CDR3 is TGTGCCAGCAGTTACTCCGCAGGGGGCTCCTACAATGAGCAGTTCTTC.